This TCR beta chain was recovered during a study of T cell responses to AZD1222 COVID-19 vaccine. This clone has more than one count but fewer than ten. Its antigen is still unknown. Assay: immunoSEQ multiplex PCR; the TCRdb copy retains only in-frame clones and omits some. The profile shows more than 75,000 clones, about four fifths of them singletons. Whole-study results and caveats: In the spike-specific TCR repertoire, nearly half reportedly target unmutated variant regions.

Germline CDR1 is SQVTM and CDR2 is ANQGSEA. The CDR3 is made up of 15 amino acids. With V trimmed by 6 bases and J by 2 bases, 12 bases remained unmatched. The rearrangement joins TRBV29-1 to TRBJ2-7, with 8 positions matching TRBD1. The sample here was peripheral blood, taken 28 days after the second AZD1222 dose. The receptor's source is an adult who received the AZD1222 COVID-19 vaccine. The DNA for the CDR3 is TGCAGCGTAGAGTCGTTGGGGGACAGGCCCTACGAGCAGTACTTC. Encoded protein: CSVESLGDRPYEQYF.